The 30 T cell receptor beta chains reported below all come from one sample, sequenced in a study of CD8+CD57+ T cells in acquired aplastic anemia. Profiling that covered TCR beta VDJ and CDR3 relied on genomic DNA as its template. Via MiXCR, TCRdb re-called the reads, giving one row per CDR3 protein. The table records 260,000 or so distinct CDR3 sequences, roughly 82% of them present only once. Patients chosen for sequencing had shown CD8+CD57+ cell expansion by flow cytometry. Material: sorted CD4+, CD8+, or CD8+CD57+ T cells (not recorded which) from PBMCs. These receptors came from a human donor with aplastic anemia.

As for this clonotype: The CDR3 does not end in the conserved phenylalanine or tryptophan, so this is likely a read error. The limits of the CDR3 on the DNA are not certain, so only TCRdb's listed CDR3 is given. This chain connects TRBV10-1 to TRBJ2-7; the table's D call TRBD1 went unverified against the DNA. The CDR3 sequence runs 18 residues, both termini included. Germline V CDR1 and CDR2: WNHNN, SYGVQD (reference sequence). CDR3 sequence reads: CASSFTSAMSGFSCQGHG.

The chain links TRBV2 to TRBJ2-7, with TRBD1 matching over 10 bases. The CDR3 runs to 16 residues. V gave up 3 bases and J gave up 0 bases; unmatched junction bases: 5. Germline CDR1 reads SNHLY; CDR2 reads FYNNEI. The CDR3 protein is CASSDPGQGCSYEQYV. CDR3 nucleotides: TGTGCCAGCAGTGACCCGGGACAGGGGTGCTCCTACGAGCAGTACGTC.

The chain uses TRBV7-9 and TRBJ2-2, with a possible D match to TRBD1 (5 bases). Trimming cost V 8 bases and J 5 bases, with 9 bases left between them. The CDR3 loop spans 12 amino acids. Germline V gene lookup returns CDR1 SEHNR and CDR2 FQNEAQ (reference sequence). The CDR3 region is CASRRVTGELFF. CDR3 nucleotides: TGTGCCAGCCGCAGGGTAACCGGGGAGCTGTTTTTT. The full variable domain, with the rest looked up from reference TRBV7-9 and TRBJ2-2, is DTGVSQNPRHKITKRGQNVTFRCDPISEHNRLYWYRQTLGQGPEFLTYFQNEAQLEKSRLLSDRFSAERPKGSFSTLEIQRTEQGDSAMYLCASRRVTGELFFGEGSRLTVL.

Note on this clonotype: A much more abundant neighbour one base away suggests this may be a read error. The CDR3 does not close with the conserved phenylalanine or tryptophan, likely indicating a read error. V gene TRBV4-3 combines with J gene TRBJ1-6; D possibly corresponds to TRBD1 (6 bases). Germline-derived CDR1 and CDR2 are LGHNA and YSLEER. CDR3 length: 16 amino acids. Between the trimmed V and J ends, which lost 0 bases and 7 bases, there was a span of 13 bases. Here the CDR3 DNA reads TGCGCCAGCAGCCAAGATCGAGGGCAGGGGAATTCACCCCTCCACCTT. Its translation: CASSQDRGQGNSPLHL.

CDR3 bases: TGTGCCAGTAGTCCCGTGGGCTATGGCTACACCTTC. Protein product: CASSPVGYGYTF. This sequence joins TRBV19 and TRBJ1-2; D unresolved. Germline loops: CDR1 LNHDA, CDR2 SQIVND (reference sequence). The CDR3 loop spans 12 amino acids. With 5 bases removed from V and 4 bases from J, the gap between germline ends came to 8 bases.

V usage is TRBV7-9 and J usage is TRBJ1-2; D unclear. Trimming cost V 5 bases and J 11 bases, with 27 bases left between them. CDR1 is SEHNR, CDR2 FQNEAQ, per germline (reference sequence). The CDR3 spans 16 residues. The CDR3 nucleotides read TGTGCCAGCAGCGGGGAGGAGATGAGCTCCTACGAGCGGTACACCTTC. This gives the protein CASSGEEMSSYERYTF.

In regard to this clonotype: The junction departs from the called germline gene at one end, perhaps through a read error. The rearrangement links TRBV7-8 to TRBJ1-2, with 7 positions matching TRBD1. Germline V gives CDR1 SGHVS, CDR2 FQNEAQ. The CDR3 totals 15 residues. CDR3 in amino acids: CASSVAPDGTALYTF. The DNA for the CDR3 is TGTGCCAGCAGCGTAGCTCCAGACGGGACAGCCCTCTACACCTTC.

CDR3 DNA: TGTGCCACCAGTGGAAGTGCCCAGGTCTCGTACGAGCAGTACGTC. It specifies CATSGSAQVSYEQYV. This chain uses TRBV15 with TRBJ2-7; D not certain. CDR3 length equals 15 residues. Germline CDR1 and CDR2: LNHNV and YYDKDF (reference sequence). V was cut by 6 bases and J by 4 bases, with 19 bases left in between.

In regard to this clonotype: Without the conserved terminal phenylalanine or tryptophan, this CDR3 likely stems from a read error. Because the CDR3's place on the DNA is in doubt, the DNA is left out and the CDR3 is given as listed by TCRdb. V and J are TRBV9 and TRBJ1-2. The CDR3 has 13 amino acids, counting both end residues. The germline CDR1 and CDR2 sequences are SGDLS and YYNGEE. CDR3 protein: CASSVGVSGNYPL.

A single count supports this clonotype. The junction shows a germline mismatch at one end, possibly a read error. The rearrangement links TRBV7-2 to TRBJ1-5; perhaps TRBD1 as D (6 bases). Germline loops: CDR1 SGHTA, CDR2 FQGNSA. The CDR3 sequence is 16 residues long. CDR3 in amino acids: CASSLTGGAENQSQHF. In DNA form, the CDR3 reads TGTGCCAGCAGCTTGACTGGGGGCGCCGAAAATCAGTCCCAGCATTTT.

This clonotype was counted a single time. The V and J genes are TRBV6-1 and TRBJ2-3, with 7 bases that match TRBD1. There are 14 residues in the CDR3. Germline CDR1 MNHNS, CDR2 SASEGT. After removal of 5 bases from V and 6 bases from J, the junction contained 8 bases not matched to a gene. CDR3 DNA: TGTGCCAGCAGTACACAGGGGTTGACGGATACGCAGTATTTT. It codes for CASSTQGLTDTQYF.

For this clonotype: The DNA is left out, because the CDR3 cannot be placed on it with certainty; the CDR3 is given as TCRdb lists it. This chain links TRBV7-7 with TRBJ2-5; TRBD1, as called in the table, went unchecked against the DNA. CDR1 SSHAT and CDR2 FNYEAQ come from the germline V gene (reference sequence). The CDR3 extends over 15 residues, inclusive of both ends. The CDR3 here is CAILGGAETQYFEYF.

This clonotype was seen just once. One end of the junction does not line up with germline, which may come from a read error. The chain uses TRBV7-8 and TRBJ1-5, with D possibly matching TRBD1 (6 bases). The CDR3 runs 13 residues. Germline CDR1 and CDR2: SGHVS and FQNEAQ. CDR3 nucleotide sequence: TGCGCCAGCAGCTTTACAGGGAGTCAGCCCCAGCATTTT. It yields the protein CASSFTGSQPQHF.

Points on this clonotype: Its ends do not fully match the called genes, so a read error is possible. The chain recombines TRBV7-9 with TRBJ1-6, with D possibly being TRBD1 (6 bases). Germline CDR1 is SEHNR and CDR2 is FQNEAQ (reference sequence). The CDR3 spans 14 residues. CDR3 nucleotides: TGTGCCAGCAGCTCGGACAGTGCACTTTACCCCCACCCCTTT. Its translation: CASSSDSALYPHPF.

As concerns this clonotype: This is likely a read error, given that the CDR3 carries no conserved phenylalanine or tryptophan at its end. It is unclear where the CDR3 begins or ends on the DNA, so no DNA is shown, and the CDR3 is as TCRdb lists it. The rearrangement uses TRBV15 and TRBJ2-3; the listed D gene, TRBD2, was not tested against the DNA. Counting both end residues, the CDR3 totals 14 amino acids. Germline CDR1 and CDR2: LNHNV and YYDKDF (reference sequence). The CDR3 spells CATSWAGGPDTDYG.

With regard to this clonotype: The junction does not match germline at one end; this may be a read error. V usage is TRBV7-2 and J usage is TRBJ1-5, with no clear D. Germline CDR1 is SGHTA and CDR2 is FQGNSA. The CDR3 sequence is 14 residues long. The CDR3: CASSDSSSKPPQHF. The CDR3 nucleotides are TGTGCCAGCAGTGATTCGTCAAGCAAGCCGCCCCAGCACTTT.

This chain uses TRBV19 with TRBJ2-3; no clear D. V lost 1 base, J lost 11 bases, and 19 bases lay in between. The CDR3 consists of 15 residues. The V gene's germline CDR1 is LNHDA and CDR2 SQIVND (reference sequence). CDR3 region: CASSIAGTAYNEQYF. CDR3 sequence (DNA): TGTGCCAGTAGTATAGCTGGCACAGCCTACAATGAGCAGTATTTT.

The chain couples TRBV2 to TRBJ1-3; a weak D match, TRBD1 (5 bases). CDR1 is SNHLY, CDR2 FYNNEI, per germline. This CDR3 is built from 14 residues. V was shortened by 1 base and J by 5 bases, with 9 bases between the two germline ends. The CDR3 DNA sequence: TGTGCCAGCAGTGAAGGCAGGGCTAGAAACACCATATATTTT. This gives the protein CASSEGRARNTIYF.

Note on this clonotype: The germline gene is not matched at one end of the junction; a read error may be the cause. The chain recombines TRBV7-2 with TRBJ2-3; no clear D gene. Germline values: CDR1 SGHTA, CDR2 FQGNSA. The CDR3 is made up of 14 amino acids. CDR3 amino acids: CASSLEDARQNRPF. In DNA, the CDR3 is TGTGCCAGCAGCTTAGAAGATGCGCGGCAGAATAGGCCCTTT.

Details on this clonotype: Germline is not matched at one junction end, which may reflect a read error. The chain joins TRBV2 to TRBJ2-5; D ambiguous. The CDR3 sequence is 14 residues long. The germline CDR1 and CDR2 sequences are SNHLY and FYNNEI. The CDR3 loop reads CATSKVAIQETLYF. The DNA of the CDR3 is TGTGCCACCAGCAAAGTGGCCATCCAAGAGACCCTGTACTTC.

The rearrangement joins TRBV19 to TRBJ1-6; TRBD1 aligns across 7 bases. This CDR3 region has 16 residues. V lost 9 bases, J lost 15 bases, and 23 bases stayed unmatched. Germline CDR1 reads LNHDA; CDR2 reads SQIVND (reference sequence). The CDR3 spells CASSLGGDSYNAHLHF. CDR3 DNA: TGTGCCAGCAGTTTGGGGGGGGACAGCTATAATGCGCACCTCCACTTT. Based on the CDR3 plus reference TRBV19 and TRBJ1-6, the full variable domain is DGGITQSPKYLFRKEGQNVTLSCEQNLNHDAMYWYRQDPGQGLRLIYYSQIVNDFQKGDIAEGYSVSREKKESFPLTVTSAQKNPTAFYLCASSLGGDSYNAHLHFGNGTRLTVT.

This chain joins TRBV7-9 and TRBJ2-3; TRBD2 might be the D (5 bases). Germline V gene data show CDR1 as SEHNR and CDR2 as FQNEAQ (reference sequence). The V end lost 3 bases, the J end lost 9 bases, and 16 bases lay between the germline ends. This CDR3 is built from 14 residues. The CDR3 loop reads CASSFQGGPETQYF. In nucleotides, the CDR3 is TGTGCCAGCAGCTTTCAAGGAGGTCCCGAGACGCAGTATTTT.

The V call is TRBV15, the J call TRBJ1-2, with D unresolved. Trimming took 1 base from V and 7 from J, leaving 10 bases between them. CDR3 size: 13 residues. Germline CDR1 LNHNV, CDR2 YYDKDF (reference sequence). The DNA for the CDR3 is TGTGCCACCAGCAGAGCACCAGTTGCTGGCTACACCTTC. Encoded protein: CATSRAPVAGYTF.

Comments on this clonotype: Compared with germline, one end of the junction differs, possibly owing to a read error. The rearrangement links TRBV7-2 to TRBJ2-3; 7 bases map to TRBD2. Germline V lookup: CDR1 SGHTA, CDR2 FQGNSA. The CDR3 spans 13 residues. This CDR3 reads CASRSGRTINEYF. DNA for the CDR3: TGTGCCAGCAGGTCCGGGAGGACAATCAACGAGTATTTC.

This clonotype was found once. The chain combines TRBV7-8 with TRBJ2-3; D remains unclear. Trimming shortened V by 5 bases and J by 8 bases, and 8 bases separated the two germline ends. The CDR3 contains 11 residues. Germline V lookup: CDR1 SGHVS, CDR2 FQNEAQ. The CDR3 here is CASSAPATQYF. The CDR3 coding sequence is TGTGCCAGCAGCGCCCCAGCTACGCAGTATTTT. Full variable domain (rest looked up from reference TRBV7-8 and TRBJ2-3): GAGVSQSPRYKVAKRGQDVALRCDPISGHVSLFWYQQALGQGPEFLTYFQNEAQLDKSGLPSDRFFAERPEGSVSTLKIQRTQQEDSAVYLCASSAPATQYFGPGTRLTVL.

The V gene is TRBV25-1, the J gene TRBJ1-1; 9 bases align to TRBD1. Losses at the gene ends were 4 bases for V and 4 bases for J; bases not matched to a gene: 7. CDR3 length equals 15 residues. Looked up from germline, CDR1 is MGHDK and CDR2 is SYGVNS. In nucleotides, the CDR3 is TGTGCCAGCAGTGGACAGGGGGAAGTTCCCACTGAAGCTTTCTTT. It codes for CASSGQGEVPTEAFF.

This clonotype was seen once. The conserved final phenylalanine or tryptophan is absent from the CDR3, which likely points to a read error. The limits of the CDR3 on the DNA are not certain, so only TCRdb's listed CDR3 is given. The genes are TRBV2 and TRBJ2-6; the table's D call, TRBD2, has no DNA check behind it. 16 amino acids form the CDR3, both terminal residues included. Germline V gene data show CDR1 as SNHLY and CDR2 as FYNNEI. The CDR3 protein is CASSLAGSYGENVGTV.

Comment on this clonotype: The junction differs from germline at one of its ends, possibly a read error. The chain combines TRBV7-2 with TRBJ2-7; D uncertain. Germline CDR1 is SGHTA and CDR2 is FQGNSA. The CDR3 runs to 14 residues. CDR3 in amino acids: CASNCTVVDNEYFF. In nucleotides, the CDR3 is TGTGCCAGCAACTGCACCGTGGTAGATAACGAGTATTTTTTC.

In the case of this clonotype: The junction departs from germline at one end; a sequencing error may be responsible. The chain links TRBV7-9 to TRBJ1-2; D is possibly TRBD1 (5 bases). The length of the CDR3 is 14 residues. Germline V gene data show CDR1 as SEHNR and CDR2 as FQNEAQ (reference sequence). Here the CDR3 DNA reads TGTGCCACCAGCAGAGATGGGGGAGTATATGGCTACACCTTC. Amino acids: CATSRDGGVYGYTF.

CDR3 in DNA: TGTGCCAGCAGCGGCGGGGACACACATACGCAGTATACTGAAGCTTTCTTT. Translating it yields CASSGGDTHTQYTEAFF. The chain links TRBV2 to TRBJ1-1; D might be TRBD1 (6 bases). CDR1 is SNHLY and CDR2 is FYNNEI in the germline V gene. The CDR3 is 17 amino acids. The V gene lost 6 bases and the J gene lost 5 bases, with 25 bases spanning the gap.